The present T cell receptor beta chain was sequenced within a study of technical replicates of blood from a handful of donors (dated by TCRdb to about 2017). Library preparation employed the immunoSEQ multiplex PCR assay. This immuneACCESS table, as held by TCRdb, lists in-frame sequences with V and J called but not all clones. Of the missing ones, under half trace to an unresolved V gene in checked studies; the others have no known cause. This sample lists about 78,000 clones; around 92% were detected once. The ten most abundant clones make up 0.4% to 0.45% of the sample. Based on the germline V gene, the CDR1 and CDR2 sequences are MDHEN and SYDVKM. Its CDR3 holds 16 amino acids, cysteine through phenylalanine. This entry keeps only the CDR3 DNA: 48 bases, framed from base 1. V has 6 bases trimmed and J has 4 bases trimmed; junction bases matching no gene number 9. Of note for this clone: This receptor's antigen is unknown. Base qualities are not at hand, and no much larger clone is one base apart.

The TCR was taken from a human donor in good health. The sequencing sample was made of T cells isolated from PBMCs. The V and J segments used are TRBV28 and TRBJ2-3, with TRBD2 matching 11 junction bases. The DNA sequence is TGTGCCAGCAGAGATATAGCGGGAGGGGGGGCAGATACGCAGTATTTT. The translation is CASRDIAGGGADTQYF. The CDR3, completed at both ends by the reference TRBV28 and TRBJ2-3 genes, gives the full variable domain DVKVTQSSRYLVKRTGEKVFLECVQDMDHENMFWYRQDPGLGLRLIYFSYDVKMKEKGDIPEGYSVSREKKERFSLILESASTNQTSMYLCASRDIAGGGADTQYFGPGTRLTVL.